This TCR beta chain was sequenced during a study of blood T cell repertoires in COVID-19. The wider study: Whether acute or convalescent, the COVID-19 samples came from the United States, Italy and Spain. PBMCs, B-cell-depleted T cells, or T cells provided the cDNA or gDNA that made up the material.

Those enrolled in Seattle joined during active infection and were followed longitudinally afterward. This CDR3 spans 15 amino acids. V gave up 3 bases and J gave up 0 bases; unmatched junction bases: 2. The germline gives CDR1 LGHNA, CDR2 YNFKEQ. Authors' methods: Cell counts per sample came from amplifying reference gene primers. TCRdb's table, derived via immunoSEQ multiplex PCR, lists solely in-frame clones and lacks some. V, J and clone size are taken as reported in that table, and D and trimming were inferred from the DNA itself. The sample contains hundreds of thousands of clones, approximately 87% of which appear only once.

Source material: peripheral blood. The chain combines TRBV4-2 with TRBJ1-5; 7 bases agree with TRBD1. The sequence came from a woman between 45 and 65 years old with COVID-19, enrolled during active disease. This chain's CDR3 is CASSHTGDSNQPQHF. In DNA form, the CDR3 reads TGTGCCAGCAGCCATACAGGGGATAGCAATCAGCCCCAGCATTTT.